This T cell receptor beta chain was observed in a study of blood T cell repertoires in COVID-19. Across the study: Donors in the United States, Italy and Spain gave samples during acute or convalescent COVID-19. The analysed material was cDNA or gDNA that came from T cells, B-cell-depleted T cells, or PBMCs.

With V trimmed by 0 bases and J by 6 bases, 6 bases remained unmatched. Germline assignment: CDR1 MNHEY and CDR2 SVGEGT. The CDR3 is 15 residues long. In the authors' methods: Nucleated cell counts were estimated from reference gene primer amplification. Sequencing used immunoSEQ multiplex PCR; TCRdb keeps in-frame clones, though not all of them. D and trimming were read from the DNA, whereas the V and J calls and clone size are those reported in that table. The sample records about 86,000 clones, around four fifths being singletons. This chain joins TRBV6-2 or TRBV6-3 and TRBJ1-2; TRBD1 matches 8 bases. Material: peripheral blood. This sequence originates from a middle-aged man with acute or convalescent COVID-19. This chain's CDR3 is CASSYSRQGANGYTF. The CDR3 bases are TGTGCCAGCAGTTACTCCAGGCAGGGGGCCAATGGCTACACCTTC.